The entry that follows covers one TCR beta chain sequence. These data originate in a study of blood T cell repertoires in COVID-19. Per the original data handling: Counts of nucleated cells, estimated from reference gene primer amplification, were obtained. Some clones are missing from TCRdb's copy, which holds only in-frame ones; the method was immunoSEQ multiplex PCR. The V and J calls and the clone size are those of that table, but D and trimming were determined from the DNA. The data hold 250,000 to 350,000 clones, with 88% observed a single time. Germline V gives CDR1 MNHEY, CDR2 SMNVEV (reference sequence). There are 12 residues in the CDR3. The J segment lost 8 bases and the V segment lost 5 bases, leaving 4 bases of the junction unmatched.

Sequencing was performed on peripheral blood. The chain carries TRBV27 and TRBJ1-2; 8 nucleotides line up with TRBD1. The source of this sequence is a woman aged 50 to 60 with active or convalescent COVID-19. CDR3 residues: CASSLTGEGYTF. DNA of the CDR3: TGTGCCAGCAGTCTGACAGGGGAAGGCTACACCTTC.